The clone carrying this TCR beta chain was recorded at least ten times. Its antigen is as yet unknown. This CDR3 region has 13 residues. Germline lookup yields CDR1 LNHNV and CDR2 YYDKDF (reference sequence). The V gene end was trimmed by 4 bases and the J gene end by 9 bases; junction bases not matched to a gene: 6. Noted time point: longitudinal time-point 3. It was from 2 million PBMCs stored at -80 C that the unsorted libraries were obtained. This sample was taken from a study of neurological immune-mediated disorders. The study's findings and limits: Phylogenetic grouping put 18 of 34 multiple sclerosis patients' repertoires into one related-CDR3 cluster, a possible signature. The multiple sclerosis repertoire cluster had no clinical or MRI feature associated with it.

The authors obtained over 160 million TCR-beta sequences from 15-18 subjects per sequencing run. MiXCR, applied by TCRdb to the 5' RACE reads, yields one record per CDR3 protein. The table has some 80,000 distinct CDR3 sequences, about 4.3% seen once. The J gene is TRBJ2-1, the V gene TRBV15, with TRBD1 matching over 7 bases. The origin of this receptor is a woman aged 55-70 years with multiple sclerosis. Sequencing was done on a sample of PBMCs. CDR3 protein: CATSINRGAEQFF. DNA for the CDR3: TGTGCCACCAGCATAAACAGGGGTGCTGAGCAGTTCTTC.